The 24 T cell receptor beta chains below were found in one sample sequenced in a study of cytomegalovirus exposure and HLA in healthy donors. Primers for the PCR totalled 60 Vbeta and 13 Jbeta. Sequencing was performed with immunoSEQ multiplex PCR; in TCRdb, only in-frame clones are kept and a portion is missing. The data hold approximately 270,000 clones, with 80% observed a single time. Specimen: PBMCs. These receptors all stem from a girl aged 2-10 years in good health and CMV-seronegative.

This chain links TRBV28 with TRBJ2-3; 9 bases align to TRBD1. The CDR3 covers 14 residues. V gave up 7 bases and J gave up 10 bases; unmatched junction bases: 12. The germline V gene encodes CDR1 MDHEN and CDR2 SYDVKM. The CDR3 region is CASKRDRVTSAQYF. CDR3 bases: TGTGCCAGCAAGCGGGACAGGGTTACCTCGGCGCAGTATTTT.

The genes are TRBV27 and TRBJ2-7; possibly TRBD2 for D (5 bases). V was trimmed by 7 bases and J by 4 bases, leaving 23 bases between them. Germline CDR1 and CDR2: MNHEY and SMNVEV (reference sequence). The CDR3 sequence is 16 residues long. The CDR3 is CASTLRAGLRVYEQYF. The CDR3 nucleotides read TGTGCCAGCACCTTAAGGGCAGGACTGAGGGTTTACGAGCAGTACTTC.

The chain carries TRBV14 and TRBJ2-3; 10 bases match TRBD2. This CDR3 is 12 amino acids long. The ends lost 4 bases at V and 14 bases at J; junction bases unmatched: 6. Germline V gene lookup returns CDR1 SGHDN and CDR2 FVKESK. The CDR3 bases are TGTGCCAGCAGCCTCAGCGGGAGGGCCATGTATTTT. Translation: CASSLSGRAMYF.

This clone has more than one count but fewer than ten. The genes are TRBV5-5 and TRBJ2-3; TRBD2 matches at 12 bases. The CDR3 contains 15 residues. CDR1 is SGHKS, CDR2 YYEKEE, per germline (reference sequence). V dropped 7 bases and J dropped 6; count of bases not matched to a gene: 9. The CDR3 coding sequence is TGTGCCAGCGGCAGACTAGCGGGAGCTTGGGATACGCAGTATTTT. Its translation: CASGRLAGAWDTQYF.

In its sample, this clone was seen a few times. V usage is TRBV5-5 and J usage is TRBJ2-3; unclear D gene. CDR1 and CDR2 (germline): SGHKS, YYEKEE (reference sequence). Trimming pared 3 bases from V and 2 bases from J, leaving 10 bases between. This CDR3 has 14 amino acids. The CDR3 loop reads CASSYASHTDTQYF. As DNA, the CDR3 is TGTGCCAGCAGCTACGCGTCCCACACAGATACGCAGTATTTT. Supplemented by reference TRBV5-5 and TRBJ2-3, the full variable domain reads DAGVTQSPTHLIKTRGQQVTLRCSPISGHKSVSWYQQVLGQGPQFIFQYYEKEERGRGNFPDRFSARQFPNYSSELNVNALLLGDSALYLCASSYASHTDTQYFGPGTRLTVL.

The chain is built from TRBV7-8 and TRBJ2-2; 8 nucleotides match TRBD2. The trim removed 2 bases at V and 5 bases at J, leaving 7 bases unmatched. The germline CDR1 and CDR2 sequences are SGHVS and FQNEAQ. This CDR3 has 16 amino acids. CDR3 sequence (DNA): TGTGCCAGCAGCTTATTAGGGGGGACTAGTACCGGGGAGCTGTTTTTT. It translates to CASSLLGGTSTGELFF. The full variable domain, rest sourced from reference TRBV7-8 and TRBJ2-2, is GAGVSQSPRYKVAKRGQDVALRCDPISGHVSLFWYQQALGQGPEFLTYFQNEAQLDKSGLPSDRFFAERPEGSVSTLKIQRTQQEDSAVYLCASSLLGGTSTGELFFGEGSRLTVL.

This clone is a singleton in its sample. V and J are TRBV13 and TRBJ2-3; a possible D gene is TRBD1 (5 bases). Deletions cut 0 bases from V and 0 bases from J, with 10 bases between. The germline V gene encodes CDR1 PRHDT and CDR2 FYEKMQ (reference sequence). CDR3 length: 16 residues. For the CDR3, the DNA is TGTGCCAGCAGCTTAGGATGGGGCCCTAGCACAGATACGCAGTATTTT. Translation gives CASSLGWGPSTDTQYF.

The chain has TRBV19 and TRBJ1-3, with a weak D call TRBD1 (6 bases). CDR1 and CDR2 from the germline V gene are LNHDA and SQIVND (reference sequence). Trimming cost V 8 bases and J 0 bases, with 11 bases left between them. This CDR3 spans 14 amino acids. This chain's CDR3 is CASVTGSSGNTIYF. Written as DNA, the CDR3 is TGTGCCAGTGTGACAGGCTCCTCTGGAAACACCATATATTTT. Full variable domain (outside the CDR3, taken from reference TRBV19 and TRBJ1-3): DGGITQSPKYLFRKEGQNVTLSCEQNLNHDAMYWYRQDPGQGLRLIYYSQIVNDFQKGDIAEGYSVSREKKESFPLTVTSAQKNPTAFYLCASVTGSSGNTIYFGEGSWLTVV.

The rearrangement links TRBV7-2 to TRBJ2-7, with 11 bases that match TRBD2. Germline CDR1 is SGHTA and CDR2 is FQGNSA. The CDR3 totals 15 residues. V lost 4 bases, J lost 6 bases, and 8 bases stayed unmatched. CDR3 region: CASSSRTSGSAEQYF. For the CDR3, the DNA is TGTGCCAGCAGCTCACGGACTAGCGGGTCCGCCGAGCAGTACTTC. The full variable domain, completed using reference TRBV7-2 and TRBJ2-7, is GAGVSQSPSNKVTEKGKDVELRCDPISGHTALYWYRQSLGQGLEFLIYFQGNSAPDKSGLPSDRFSAERTGGSVSTLTIQRTQQEDSAVYLCASSSRTSGSAEQYFGPGTRLTVT.

The sample holds a few counts of this clone. This rearrangement joins TRBV10-2 to TRBJ2-5, with 11 bases matching TRBD2. This CDR3 is built from 14 residues. J lost 2 bases, V lost 5 bases, and 1 base had no gene match. In germline, CDR1 is WSHSY, CDR2 SAAADI. The CDR3 spells CASSSSGRQETQYF. The CDR3 DNA reads TGCGCCAGCAGTTCTAGCGGGAGGCAAGAGACCCAGTACTTC.

This clone was observed a few times. The chain employs TRBV29-1 and TRBJ2-2; TRBD2 matches 11 bases. The CDR3 spans 18 residues. Trimming at V came to 3 bases and at J to 4 bases, leaving 13 bases not matched to a gene. CDR1 is SQVTM, CDR2 ANQGSEA, per germline. Here the CDR3 DNA reads TGCAGCGTTGAGAGCCCCCTAACTAGCGGGAGCCGCACCGGGGAGCTGTTTTTT. Translating gives CSVESPLTSGSRTGELFF.

The V gene is TRBV12-1, the J gene TRBJ2-1; the D segment call TRBD2 is taken from the table without a DNA check. TRBV12-1 is flagged as a pseudogene. The CDR3 runs to 18 residues. CDR3 region: CASSPTGLRAGVGNEQFF. CDR3 in DNA: TGTGCCAGCAGCCCGACGGGTCTTAGAGCGGGAGTTGGAAATGAGCAGTTCTTC.

Here the CDR3 DNA reads TGTGCCAGCAGCCGGGGACACCCAAACACCGGGGAGCTGTTTTTT. Protein product: CASSRGHPNTGELFF. The rearrangement uses TRBV7-9 and TRBJ2-2; TRBD1 might be the D (6 bases). With 5 bases removed from V and 2 bases from J, the gap between germline ends came to 12 bases. The V gene's germline CDR1 is SEHNR and CDR2 FQNEAQ (reference sequence). This CDR3 spans 15 amino acids. The whole variable domain, filled in from reference TRBV7-9 and TRBJ2-2, reads DTGVSQNPRHKITKRGQNVTFRCDPISEHNRLYWYRQTLGQGPEFLTYFQNEAQLEKSRLLSDRFSAERPKGSFSTLEIQRTEQGDSAMYLCASSRGHPNTGELFFGEGSRLTVL.

This chain joins TRBV30 and TRBJ1-2, with D uncertain. Looked up from germline, CDR1 is GTSNPN and CDR2 is SVGIG (reference sequence). V was cut by 4 bases and J by 8 bases, with 14 bases left in between. CDR3 length equals 12 residues. This CDR3 is CAWTALTKGYTF. The CDR3 DNA reads as TGTGCCTGGACAGCGCTTACTAAAGGCTACACCTTC.

The table lists this clone with a count of one. The chain couples TRBV11-2 to TRBJ2-5; unclear D gene. V lost 6 bases, J lost 3 bases, and 11 bases lay in between. Germline V gene lookup returns CDR1 SGHAT and CDR2 FQNNGV. The CDR3 extends over 13 amino acids. The chain's CDR3 is CASSSRLKETQYF. For the CDR3, the DNA is TGTGCCAGCAGTTCGCGCTTAAAAGAGACCCAGTACTTC.

J is TRBJ1-5 and V is TRBV27; TRBD1 might be the D (6 bases). From germline, CDR1 is MNHEY and CDR2 SMNVEV (reference sequence). The CDR3 contains 14 residues. The germline V and J ends were trimmed by 4 bases and 3 bases, with 10 bases remaining between them. DNA for the CDR3: TGTGCCAGCAGTTGGGCAGGGGTCAATCAGCCCCAGCATTTT. Its protein product is CASSWAGVNQPQHF.

This clone was observed a handful of times. The V call is TRBV18, the J call TRBJ1-2; a possible D gene is TRBD1 (6 bases). This CDR3 region has 16 residues. In germline, CDR1 is KGHSH, CDR2 LQKENI. Trimming left V 3 bases short and J 5 bases short, with 19 bases between. In DNA, the CDR3 is TGTGCCAGCTCACCCTTATCCAGGGGTCAGGGGTATGGCTACACCTTC. Encoded protein: CASSPLSRGQGYGYTF. Filled out from reference TRBV18 and TRBJ1-2, the complete variable domain reads NAGVMQNPRHLVRRRGQEARLRCSPMKGHSHVYWYRQLPEEGLKFMVYLQKENIIDESGMPKERFSAEFPKEGPSILRIQQVVRGDSAAYFCASSPLSRGQGYGYTFGSGTRLTVV.

The chain uses TRBV12-5 and TRBJ2-2; 11 nucleotides match TRBD2. V lost 3 bases to trimming and J lost 7 bases; unmatched junction nucleotides: 7. The CDR3 loop spans 16 amino acids. Per the germline V gene, CDR1 is LGHNT and CDR2 is FRNRAP. The CDR3 protein is CASGFLLAGGNGELFF. Written as DNA, the CDR3 is TGTGCTAGTGGTTTTCTTCTAGCGGGAGGAAACGGGGAGCTGTTTTTT.

The rearrangement links TRBV30 to TRBJ1-1, with D possibly being TRBD1 (5 bases). The V and J ends lost 4 bases and 7 bases respectively, with 13 bases between them. The length of the CDR3 is 12 residues. Germline V gene lookup returns CDR1 GTSNPN and CDR2 SVGIG (reference sequence). The CDR3 loop reads CAWMESGIEAFF. CDR3 in DNA: TGTGCCTGGATGGAATCAGGGATTGAAGCTTTCTTT.

The J gene is TRBJ1-5, the V gene TRBV10-2, with D perhaps TRBD1 (5 bases). Germline CDR1 WSHSY, CDR2 SAAADI. V dropped 0 bases and J dropped 4 bases, with 7 bases sitting between them. This CDR3 comprises 14 residues. The CDR3 DNA sequence: TGCGCCAGCAGTGAGTCAGGGGAAAATCAGCCCCAGCATTTT. As protein: CASSESGENQPQHF.

V gene TRBV7-2 combines with J gene TRBJ1-4, with D tentatively TRBD1 (6 bases). The CDR3 contains 16 residues. The V gene lost 1 base and the J gene lost 7 bases, with 16 bases spanning the gap. CDR1 is SGHTA, CDR2 FQGNSA, per germline. In DNA, the CDR3 is TGTGCCAGCAGCTTAGGGATACAGGGAGTGGGTGAAAAACTGTTTTTT. The encoded protein is CASSLGIQGVGEKLFF.

The chain has TRBV18 and TRBJ1-4, with a possible D match to TRBD1 (5 bases). CDR3 length: 15 amino acids. The V and J ends lost 3 bases and 1 base respectively, with 9 bases between them. From germline, CDR1 is KGHSH and CDR2 LQKENI. DNA for the CDR3: TGTGCCAGCTCACCGACAGATTTAACTAATGAAAAACTGTTTTTT. Translated, it gives CASSPTDLTNEKLFF.

The chain has TRBV7-6 and TRBJ2-1, with 9 bases fitting TRBD1. J was trimmed by 9 bases and V by 3 bases; bases with no gene match: 3. CDR1 is SGHVS and CDR2 is FNYEAQ in the germline V gene. This CDR3 comprises 13 residues. The CDR3 DNA reads as TGTGCCAGCAGCTTGGACAGGGGTCGTGAGCAGTTCTTC. Translated: CASSLDRGREQFF.

This CDR3 is CASSGQGSANYGYTF. Written as DNA, the CDR3 is TGTGCCAGCAGTGGACAGGGATCAGCTAACTATGGCTACACCTTC. The genes are TRBV27 and TRBJ1-2, with 8 bases identical to TRBD1. This CDR3 has 15 amino acids. The germline V gene has CDR1 MNHEY and CDR2 SMNVEV (reference sequence). V was pared by 5 bases and J by 0 bases, with 5 bases of the junction left unmatched.